The clone carrying this T cell receptor beta chain was seen repeatedly, ten times or more. What it binds is unknown. Looked up from germline, CDR1 is SEHNR and CDR2 is FQNEAQ (reference sequence). There are 14 residues in the CDR3. The ends lost 8 bases at V and 7 bases at J; junction bases unmatched: 9. The investigators amplified TCR beta CDR3 regions from RNA transcripts. HTBI primers were the set used in a first-round RT-PCR of the TCR CDR3. MiXCR, run by TCRdb on the multiplex PCR reads, gives a single entry per CDR3 protein. The sample lists 300,000 to 450,000 distinct CDR3 sequences, more than 20% occurring once. The record originates from a study of T cells in Graves' hyperthyroidism and ophthalmopathy. Study-wide context: Specimen type is peripheral blood, collected at initial diagnosis prior to any treatment. Whole-study findings and limits: Before onset, ophthalmopathy was predicted by the model a median approximately 6.7 months earlier.

Absent ophthalmopathy progression within 18 months defined stable Graves' hyperthyroidism. Patients having uncontrolled infection, another autoimmune disease, pregnancy or lactation were not included. The receptor's source is a man aged 50 to 59 with Graves' hyperthyroidism. This chain joins TRBV7-9 and TRBJ2-7; 12 bases are shared with TRBD1. The sample taken for sequencing was blood. This CDR3 reads CASGGDRGLSEQYF. CDR3 coding DNA: TGTGCCAGCGGGGGGGACAGGGGGCTCTCAGAGCAGTACTTC.